This T cell receptor beta chain is from a study of cytomegalovirus exposure and HLA in healthy donors. Samples came from healthy bone marrow donors. Whole-study results and caveats: Researchers reportedly found TCR beta sequences accurately predicted most subjects' HLA-A and HLA-B alleles. According to the study, around 180 TCR beta chains were cytomegalovirus-associated. The productive fraction for most TCR beta V segments was about 90% or about 30% in an earlier analysis.

Regarding this clone: Its matching antigen is unknown.

Primers: 60 Vbeta forward and 13 Jbeta reverse. Only in-frame clones appear in the TCRdb table, and some are missing; sequencing was by immunoSEQ multiplex PCR. The sample contains about 160,000 clones, 79% of which appear only once. V lost 2 bases and J lost 13, with 17 bases in between. Germline V gene data show CDR1 as MDHEN and CDR2 as SYDVKM. The CDR3 spans 14 residues. Sequencing input: PBMCs. This receptor was obtained from a man aged 35-49 years in good health and CMV-seronegative. J is TRBJ1-4 and V is TRBV28; maybe TRBD1 (6 bases). The CDR3 region is CASSLEWGPYGLFF. In DNA form, the CDR3 reads TGTGCCAGCAGTTTAGAGTGGGGGCCGTATGGACTGTTTTTT.